Listed here is a single T cell receptor beta chain. The sample comes from a study of T cell responses to AZD1222 COVID-19 vaccine. TCRdb's table, derived via immunoSEQ multiplex PCR, lists solely in-frame clones and lacks some. The table shows 90,000 to 150,000 clones, with around 89% occurring only once. Trimming removed 0 bases from V and 1 base from J, with 6 bases in between. The CDR3 has 15 amino acids. Germline V gives CDR1 SGHVS, CDR2 FNYEAQ. The chain couples TRBV7-6 to TRBJ1-4; no clear D. This specimen was peripheral blood, taken on day 0 of AZD1222 vaccination. The sequence derives from an adult in good health. The DNA of the CDR3 is TGTGCCAGCAGCTTAGCGGCAAAAACTAATGAAAAACTGTTTTTT. Translating gives CASSLAAKTNEKLFF.